The sequence of this T cell receptor (beta chain) was determined in a study of T-cell reconstitution after alpha-beta-depleted transplantation in children. The germline gives CDR1 SGHTA, CDR2 FQGNSA. Trimming took off 5 bases at V and 7 bases at J, with 15 bases between the two ends. CDR3 size: 13 residues. This clonotype was recorded many times. It was with unique molecular identifiers that the TCRbeta library was prepared. TCRdb re-called the PCR reads through MiXCR, storing one row per CDR3 protein. The table includes approximately 240,000 distinct CDR3 sequences, approximately 9.8% detected once. This TCR was sampled from a human donor who donated a stem cell graft to a child with SCID. Sequenced material: PBMCs from the stem cell graft donor, taken from the stem cell graft. The chain links TRBV7-2 to TRBJ2-7; the D gene is possibly TRBD1 (6 bases). CDR3 amino acids: CASSRDIVREQYF. In DNA, the CDR3 is TGTGCCAGCAGCCGGGACATCGTACGGGAGCAGTACTTC. Combining the CDR3 with reference TRBV7-2 and TRBJ2-7 gives the whole variable domain GAGVSQSPSNKVTEKGKDVELRCDPISGHTALYWYRQSLGQGLEFLIYFQGNSAPDKSGLPSDRFSAERTGGSVSTLTIQRTQQEDSAVYLCASSRDIVREQYFGPGTRLTVT.